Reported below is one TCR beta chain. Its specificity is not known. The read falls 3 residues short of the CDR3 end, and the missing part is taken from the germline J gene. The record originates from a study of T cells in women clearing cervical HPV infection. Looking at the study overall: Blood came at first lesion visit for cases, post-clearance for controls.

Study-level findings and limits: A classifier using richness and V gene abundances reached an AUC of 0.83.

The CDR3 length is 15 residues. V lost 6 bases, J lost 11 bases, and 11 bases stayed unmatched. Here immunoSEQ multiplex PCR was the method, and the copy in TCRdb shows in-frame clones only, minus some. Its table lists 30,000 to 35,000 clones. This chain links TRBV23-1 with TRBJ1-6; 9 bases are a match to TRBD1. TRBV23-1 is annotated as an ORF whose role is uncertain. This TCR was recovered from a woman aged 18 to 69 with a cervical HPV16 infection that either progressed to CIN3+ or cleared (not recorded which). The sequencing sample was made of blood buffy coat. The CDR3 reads CASSSGTGCKAPLHF. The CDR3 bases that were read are TGCGCCAGCAGCTCCGGGACAGGGTGTAAAGCACCC.